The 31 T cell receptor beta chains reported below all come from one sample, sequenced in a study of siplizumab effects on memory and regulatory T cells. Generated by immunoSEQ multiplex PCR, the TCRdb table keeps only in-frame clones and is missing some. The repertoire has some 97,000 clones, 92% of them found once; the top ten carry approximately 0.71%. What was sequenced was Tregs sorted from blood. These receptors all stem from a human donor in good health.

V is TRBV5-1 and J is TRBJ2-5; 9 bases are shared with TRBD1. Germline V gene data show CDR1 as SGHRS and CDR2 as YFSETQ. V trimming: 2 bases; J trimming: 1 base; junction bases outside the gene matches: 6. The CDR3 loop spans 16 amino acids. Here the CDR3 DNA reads TGCGCCAGCAGCTTACAGGGGGCCGGGAGCCAAGAGACCCAGTACTTC. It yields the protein CASSLQGAGSQETQYF.

The CDR3 nucleotides read TGTGCCATCAGTGATCGAGGGCGGATCTATGGCTACACCTTC. Protein product: CAISDRGRIYGYTF. The genes are TRBV10-3 and TRBJ1-2, with D hard to call. The germline V gene encodes CDR1 ENHRY and CDR2 SYGVKD. This CDR3 spans 14 amino acids. The V and J ends lost 3 bases and 4 bases respectively, with 12 bases between them.

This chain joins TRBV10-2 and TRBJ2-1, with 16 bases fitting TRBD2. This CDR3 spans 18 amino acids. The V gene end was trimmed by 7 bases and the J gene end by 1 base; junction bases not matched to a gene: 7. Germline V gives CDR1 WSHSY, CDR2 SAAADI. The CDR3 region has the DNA TGCGCCAGCATCGGGACTAGCGGGAGGGCCGTGTCCTACAATGAGCAGTTCTTC. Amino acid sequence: CASIGTSGRAVSYNEQFF.

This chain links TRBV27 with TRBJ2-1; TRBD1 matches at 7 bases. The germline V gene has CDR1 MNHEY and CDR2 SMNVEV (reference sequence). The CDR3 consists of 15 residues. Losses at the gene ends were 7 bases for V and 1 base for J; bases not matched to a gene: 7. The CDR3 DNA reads TGTGCCAGCACTAGGACAGGACGTTCCTACAATGAGCAGTTCTTC. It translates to CASTRTGRSYNEQFF.

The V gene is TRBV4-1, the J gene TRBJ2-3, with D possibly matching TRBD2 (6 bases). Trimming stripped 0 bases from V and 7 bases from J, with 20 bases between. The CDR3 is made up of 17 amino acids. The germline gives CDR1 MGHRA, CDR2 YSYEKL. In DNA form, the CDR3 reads TGCGCCAGCAGCCAAGATCCGGTTGTAGCGGTGGGGAATACGCAGTATTTT. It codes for CASSQDPVVAVGNTQYF.

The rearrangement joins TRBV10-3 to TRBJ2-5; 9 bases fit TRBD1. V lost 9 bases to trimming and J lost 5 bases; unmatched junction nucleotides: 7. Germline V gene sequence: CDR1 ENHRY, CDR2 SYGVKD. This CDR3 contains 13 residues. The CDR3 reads CAINRGRGETQYF. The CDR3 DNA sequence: TGTGCCATTAACAGGGGGCGCGGGGAGACCCAGTACTTC.

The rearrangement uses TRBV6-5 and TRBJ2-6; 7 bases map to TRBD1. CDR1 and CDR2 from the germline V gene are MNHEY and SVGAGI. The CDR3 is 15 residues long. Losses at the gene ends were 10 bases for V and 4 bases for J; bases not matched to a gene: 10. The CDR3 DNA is TGTGCCACCGACAGGGCCGTTTGGGGGGCCAACGTCCTGACTTTC. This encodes CATDRAVWGANVLTF.

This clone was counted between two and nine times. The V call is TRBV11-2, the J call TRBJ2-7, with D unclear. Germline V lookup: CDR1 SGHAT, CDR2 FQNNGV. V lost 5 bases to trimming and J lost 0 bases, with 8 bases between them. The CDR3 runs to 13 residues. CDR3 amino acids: CASSRGPSYEQYF. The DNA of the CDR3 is TGTGCCAGCAGCCGCGGACCCTCCTACGAGCAGTACTTC.

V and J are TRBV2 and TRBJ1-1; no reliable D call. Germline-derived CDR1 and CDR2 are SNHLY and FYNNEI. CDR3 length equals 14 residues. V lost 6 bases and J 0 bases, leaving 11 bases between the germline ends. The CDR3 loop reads CASRKGTMNTEAFF. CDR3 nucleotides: TGTGCCAGCAGGAAAGGTACTATGAACACTGAAGCTTTCTTT. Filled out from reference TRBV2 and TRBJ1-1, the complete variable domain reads EPEVTQTPSHQVTQMGQEVILRCVPISNHLYFYWYRQILGQKVEFLVSFYNNEISEKSEIFDDQFSVERPDGSNFTLKIRSTKLEDSAMYFCASRKGTMNTEAFFGQGTRLTVV.

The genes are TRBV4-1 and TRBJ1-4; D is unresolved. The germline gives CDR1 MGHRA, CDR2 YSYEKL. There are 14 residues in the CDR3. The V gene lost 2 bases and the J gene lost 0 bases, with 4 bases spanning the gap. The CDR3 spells CASSQRATNEKLFF. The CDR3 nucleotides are TGCGCCAGCAGCCAAAGGGCAACTAATGAAAAACTGTTTTTT.

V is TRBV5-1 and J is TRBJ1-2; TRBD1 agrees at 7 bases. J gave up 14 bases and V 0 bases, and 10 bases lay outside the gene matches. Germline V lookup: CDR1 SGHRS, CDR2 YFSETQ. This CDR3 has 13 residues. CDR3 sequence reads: CASSLDPRDRRTF. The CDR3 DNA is TGCGCCAGCAGCTTGGATCCCCGGGACAGAAGGACCTTC. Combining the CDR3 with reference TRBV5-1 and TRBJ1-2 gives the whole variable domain KAGVTQTPRYLIKTRGQQVTLSCSPISGHRSVSWYQQTPGQGLQFLFEYFSETQRNKGNFPGRFSGRQFSNSRSEMNVSTLELGDSALYLCASSLDPRDRRTFGSGTRLTVV.

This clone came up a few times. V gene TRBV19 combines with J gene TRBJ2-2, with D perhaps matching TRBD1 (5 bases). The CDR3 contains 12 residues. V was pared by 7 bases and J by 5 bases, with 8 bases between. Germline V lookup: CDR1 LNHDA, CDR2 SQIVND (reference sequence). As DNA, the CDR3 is TGTGCCAGTACCAGGGTTACCGGGGAGCTGTTTTTT. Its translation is CASTRVTGELFF.

In nucleotides, the CDR3 is TGTGCCAGCAGCTTAGGGACTAGCGGGAGAGGCACCGGGGAGCTGTTTTTT. Amino acid sequence: CASSLGTSGRGTGELFF. This sequence joins TRBV7-8 and TRBJ2-2; 13 bases are a match to TRBD2. The CDR3 spans 17 residues. Losses at the gene ends were 1 base for V and 4 bases for J; bases not matched to a gene: 3. Per germline, CDR1 SGHVS and CDR2 FQNEAQ.

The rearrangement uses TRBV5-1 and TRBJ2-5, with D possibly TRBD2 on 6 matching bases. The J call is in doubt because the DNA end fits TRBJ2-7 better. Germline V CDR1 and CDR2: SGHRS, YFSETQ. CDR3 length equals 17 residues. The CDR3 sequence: CASSLSVGGLGSYEQYF. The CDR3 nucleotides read TGCGCCAGCAGCTTGTCGGTGGGAGGCCTCGGATCCTACGAGCAGTACTTC.

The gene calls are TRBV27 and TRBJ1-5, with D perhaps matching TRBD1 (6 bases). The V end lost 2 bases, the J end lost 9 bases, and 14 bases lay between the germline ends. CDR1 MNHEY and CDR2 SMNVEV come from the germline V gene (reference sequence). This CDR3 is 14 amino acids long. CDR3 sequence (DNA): TGTGCCAGCAGTTTACTAGGGGGGGGAGCGCCCCAGCATTTT. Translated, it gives CASSLLGGGAPQHF.

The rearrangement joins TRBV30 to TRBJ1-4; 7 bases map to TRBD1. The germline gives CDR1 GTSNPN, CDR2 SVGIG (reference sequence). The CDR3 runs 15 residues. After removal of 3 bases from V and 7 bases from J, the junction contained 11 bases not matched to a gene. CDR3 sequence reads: CAWSTSRGLVEKLFF. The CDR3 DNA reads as TGTGCCTGGAGCACGTCGAGGGGGCTGGTTGAAAAACTGTTTTTT.

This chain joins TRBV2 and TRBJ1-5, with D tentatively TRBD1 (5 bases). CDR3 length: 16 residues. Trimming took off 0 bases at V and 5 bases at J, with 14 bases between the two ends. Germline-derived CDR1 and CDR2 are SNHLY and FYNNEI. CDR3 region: CASSEAGTLQHQPQHF. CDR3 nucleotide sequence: TGTGCCAGCAGTGAAGCGGGGACCTTACAACATCAGCCCCAGCATTTT.

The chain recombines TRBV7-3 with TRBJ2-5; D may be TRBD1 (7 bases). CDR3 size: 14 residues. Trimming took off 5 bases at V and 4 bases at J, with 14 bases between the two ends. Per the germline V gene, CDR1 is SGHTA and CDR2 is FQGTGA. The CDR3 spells CASSPGGFGETQYF. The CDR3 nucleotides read TGTGCCAGCAGCCCAGGGGGGTTCGGAGAGACCCAGTACTTC.

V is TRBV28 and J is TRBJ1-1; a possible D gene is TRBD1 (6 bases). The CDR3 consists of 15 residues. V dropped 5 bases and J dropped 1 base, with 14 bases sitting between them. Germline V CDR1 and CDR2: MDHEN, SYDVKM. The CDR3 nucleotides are TGTGCCAGCAGTCCTTACAGGGAAGGGAACACTGAAGCTTTCTTT. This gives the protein CASSPYREGNTEAFF.

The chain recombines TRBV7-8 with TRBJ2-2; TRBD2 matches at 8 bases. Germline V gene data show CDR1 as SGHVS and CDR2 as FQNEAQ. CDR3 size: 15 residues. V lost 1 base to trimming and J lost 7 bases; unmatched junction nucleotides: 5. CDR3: CASSLGGRFSGELFF. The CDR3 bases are TGTGCCAGCAGCTTAGGCGGGAGGTTTAGCGGGGAGCTGTTTTTT. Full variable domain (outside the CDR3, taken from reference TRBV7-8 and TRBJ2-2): GAGVSQSPRYKVAKRGQDVALRCDPISGHVSLFWYQQALGQGPEFLTYFQNEAQLDKSGLPSDRFFAERPEGSVSTLKIQRTQQEDSAVYLCASSLGGRFSGELFFGEGSRLTVL.

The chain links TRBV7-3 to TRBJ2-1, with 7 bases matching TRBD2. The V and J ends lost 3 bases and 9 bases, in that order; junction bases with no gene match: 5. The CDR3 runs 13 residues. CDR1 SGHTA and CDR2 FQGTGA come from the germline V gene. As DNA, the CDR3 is TGTGCCAGCAGCTTGAAGACTAGCACTGAGCAGTTCTTC. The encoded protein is CASSLKTSTEQFF.

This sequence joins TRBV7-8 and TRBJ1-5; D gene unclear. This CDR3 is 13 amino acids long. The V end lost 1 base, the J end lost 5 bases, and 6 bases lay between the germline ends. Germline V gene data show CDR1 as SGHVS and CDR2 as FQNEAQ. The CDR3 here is CASSLVLDQPQHF. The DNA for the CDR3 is TGTGCCAGCAGCTTAGTGCTCGATCAGCCCCAGCATTTT.

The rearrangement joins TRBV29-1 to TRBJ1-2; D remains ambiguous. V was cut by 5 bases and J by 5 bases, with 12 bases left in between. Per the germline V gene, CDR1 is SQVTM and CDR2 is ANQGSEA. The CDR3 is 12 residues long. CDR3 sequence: CSVFPDLYGYTF. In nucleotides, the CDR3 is TGCAGCGTTTTCCCGGATTTATATGGCTACACCTTC.

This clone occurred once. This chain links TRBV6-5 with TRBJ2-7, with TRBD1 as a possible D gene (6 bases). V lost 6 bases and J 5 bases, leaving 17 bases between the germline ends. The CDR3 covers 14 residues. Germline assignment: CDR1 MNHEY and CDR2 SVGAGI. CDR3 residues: CASRSGTKTHEQYF. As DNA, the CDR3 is TGTGCCAGCAGGTCCGGGACAAAGACCCACGAGCAGTACTTC.

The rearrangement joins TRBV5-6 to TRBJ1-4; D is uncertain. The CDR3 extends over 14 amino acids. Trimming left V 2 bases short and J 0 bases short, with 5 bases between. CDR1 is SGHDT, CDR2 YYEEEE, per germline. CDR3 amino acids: CASSFITTNEKLFF. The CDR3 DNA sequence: TGTGCCAGCAGCTTCATCACAACTAATGAAAAACTGTTTTTT.

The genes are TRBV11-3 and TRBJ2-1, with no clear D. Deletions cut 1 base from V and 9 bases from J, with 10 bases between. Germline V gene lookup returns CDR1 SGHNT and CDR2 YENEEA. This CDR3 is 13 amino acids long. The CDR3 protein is CASSLAPGREQFF. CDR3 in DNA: TGTGCCAGCAGCTTAGCGCCAGGACGTGAGCAGTTCTTC.

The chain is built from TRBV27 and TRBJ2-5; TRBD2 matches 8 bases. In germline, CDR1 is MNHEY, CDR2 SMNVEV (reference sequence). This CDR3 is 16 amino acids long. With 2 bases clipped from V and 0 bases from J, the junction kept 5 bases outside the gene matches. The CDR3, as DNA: TGTGCCAGCAGTTTAGGGGCTAGCGGGTACCAAGAGACCCAGTACTTC. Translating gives CASSLGASGYQETQYF.

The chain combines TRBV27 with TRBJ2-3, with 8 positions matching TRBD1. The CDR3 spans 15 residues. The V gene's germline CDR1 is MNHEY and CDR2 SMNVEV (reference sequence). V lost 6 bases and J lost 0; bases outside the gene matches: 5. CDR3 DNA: TGTGCCAGCAGCCCGACAGGGGTTAGCACAGATACGCAGTATTTT. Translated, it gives CASSPTGVSTDTQYF.

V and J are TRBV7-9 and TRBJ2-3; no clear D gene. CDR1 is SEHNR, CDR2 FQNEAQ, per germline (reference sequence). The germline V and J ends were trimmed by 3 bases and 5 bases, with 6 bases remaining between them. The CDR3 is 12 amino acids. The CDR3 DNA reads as TGTGCCAGCAGCTTCACGGGAGATACGCAGTATTTT. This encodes CASSFTGDTQYF.

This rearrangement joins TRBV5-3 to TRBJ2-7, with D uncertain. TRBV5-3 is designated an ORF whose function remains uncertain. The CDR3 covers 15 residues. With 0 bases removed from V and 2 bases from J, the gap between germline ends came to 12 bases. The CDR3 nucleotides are TGTGCCAGAAGCTTGGTTATTTTCTACACCTACGAGCAGTACTTC. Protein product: CARSLVIFYTYEQYF.

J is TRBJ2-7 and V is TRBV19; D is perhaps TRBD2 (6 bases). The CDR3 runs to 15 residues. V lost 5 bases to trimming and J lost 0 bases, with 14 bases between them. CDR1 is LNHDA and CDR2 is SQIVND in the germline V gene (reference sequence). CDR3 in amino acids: CASSPSGVRSYEQYF. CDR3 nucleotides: TGTGCCAGTAGTCCTTCGGGGGTGCGCTCCTACGAGCAGTACTTC.